The clone carrying this T cell receptor beta chain was detected a few times. Both TRBC1 and TRBC2 were covered by a beta constant-region primer of two equimolar oligonucleotides. Four rounds of PCR amplified the ligated cDNA using nested alpha and beta constant-region primers plus SP2. MiXCR was run by TCRdb on the UMI-ligation and nested PCR reads, yielding one entry per CDR3 protein. The sample carries 120,000 or so distinct CDR3 sequences, 35% to 45% recorded once. This CDR3 has 16 amino acids. In germline, CDR1 is SGHTA, CDR2 FQGNSA. J gave up 6 bases and V 2 bases, and 9 bases lay outside the gene matches. These data are taken from a study of naive and memory T cell subsets.

Sequencing was performed on central memory CD4+ T cells from blood. This clonotype was sampled from a human donor in good health. The chain combines TRBV7-2 with TRBJ2-1; TRBD2 matches 8 bases. The CDR3 is CASSLLITGGGNEQFF. The CDR3 nucleotides read TGTGCCAGCAGCTTATTGATTACGGGAGGGGGCAATGAGCAGTTCTTC. Looking up the rest from reference TRBV7-2 and TRBJ2-1 gives the full variable domain: GAGVSQSPSNKVTEKGKDVELRCDPISGHTALYWYRQSLGQGLEFLIYFQGNSAPDKSGLPSDRFSAERTGGSVSTLTIQRTQQEDSAVYLCASSLLITGGGNEQFFGPGTRLTVL.